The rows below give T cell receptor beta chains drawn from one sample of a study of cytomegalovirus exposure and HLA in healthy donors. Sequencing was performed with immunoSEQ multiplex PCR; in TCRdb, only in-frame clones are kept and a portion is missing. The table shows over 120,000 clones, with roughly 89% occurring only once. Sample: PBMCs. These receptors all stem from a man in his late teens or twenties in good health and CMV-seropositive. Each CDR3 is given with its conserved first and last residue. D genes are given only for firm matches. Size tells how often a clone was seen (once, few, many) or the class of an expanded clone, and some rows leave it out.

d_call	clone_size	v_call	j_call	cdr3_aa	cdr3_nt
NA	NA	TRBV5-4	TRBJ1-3	CASSLPGGVGNTIYF	TGTGCCAGCAGTTTACCCGGGGGGGTTGGAAACACCATATATTTT
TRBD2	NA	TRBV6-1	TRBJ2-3	CASSELAGDVNTQYF	TGTGCCAGCAGTGAACTAGCGGGGGACGTGAATACGCAGTATTTT
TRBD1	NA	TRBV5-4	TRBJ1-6	CASSSNRGRDSPLHF	TGTGCCAGCAGCTCAAACAGGGGGCGGGATTCACCCCTCCACTTT
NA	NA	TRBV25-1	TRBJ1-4	CASSSRREAATNEKLFF	TGTGCCAGCAGTTCCCGGCGGGAAGCAGCAACTAATGAAAAACTGTTTTTT
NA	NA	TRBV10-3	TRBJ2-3	CAITRTVTDTQYF	TGTGCCATCACCCGGACAGTCACAGATACGCAGTATTTT
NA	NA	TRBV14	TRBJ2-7	CASSQDSGFYEQYF	TGTGCCAGCAGCCAAGATTCGGGGTTCTACGAGCAGTACTTC
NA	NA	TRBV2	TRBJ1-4	CASSELSQKLFF	TGTGCCAGCAGTGAATTATCCCAGAAACTGTTTTTT
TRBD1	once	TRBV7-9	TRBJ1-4	CASSFPPYRGQGAKLFF	TGTGCCAGCAGCTTCCCACCCTATAGAGGACAGGGGGCTAAACTGTTTTTT
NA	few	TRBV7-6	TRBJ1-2	CASSGSREGYYGYTF	TGTGCCAGCAGCGGCAGCAGGGAGGGCTACTATGGCTACACCTTC
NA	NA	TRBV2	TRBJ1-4	CASSGQSQGEKLFF	TGTGCCAGCAGTGGACAAAGTCAAGGTGAAAAACTGTTTTTT
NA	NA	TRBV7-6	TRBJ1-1	CASSLNVGTQNTEAFF	TGTGCCAGCAGCTTAAATGTGGGGACACAGAACACTGAAGCTTTCTTT
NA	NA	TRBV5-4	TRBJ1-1	CASSFTNTEAFF	TGTGCCAGCAGCTTCACTAACACTGAAGCTTTCTTT
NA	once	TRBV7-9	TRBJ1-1	CASTTVTEAFF	TGTGCCAGCACCACGGTAACTGAAGCTTTCTTT
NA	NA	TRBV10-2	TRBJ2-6	CASSDAGEGNVLTF	TGCGCCAGTAGTGATGCAGGGGAGGGCAACGTCCTGACTTTC
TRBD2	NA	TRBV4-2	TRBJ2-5	CASSQRLAGATGETQYF	TGTGCCAGCAGCCAAAGGTTAGCGGGGGCTACAGGGGAGACCCAGTACTTC
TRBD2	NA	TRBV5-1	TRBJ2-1	CASSPGRLAGGYNEQFF	TGCGCCAGCAGCCCAGGCCGACTAGCGGGGGGGTACAATGAGCAGTTCTTC
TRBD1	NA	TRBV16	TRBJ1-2	CASTTPVDRGYGYTF	TGTGCCAGCACCACCCCAGTGGACAGGGGATATGGCTACACCTTC
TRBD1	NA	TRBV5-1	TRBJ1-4	CASTVTGVEKLFF	TGCGCCAGCACCGTCACAGGGGTGGAAAAACTGTTTTTT
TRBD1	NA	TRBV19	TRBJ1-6	CASSIWTGNNSPLHF	TGTGCCAGTAGCATATGGACAGGGAATAATTCACCCCTCCACTTT
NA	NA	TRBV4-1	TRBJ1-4	CASSQDPRVTRTNEKLFF	TGCGCCAGCAGCCAAGACCCGAGGGTTACGAGAACTAATGAAAAACTGTTTTTT
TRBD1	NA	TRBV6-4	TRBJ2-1	CASSVDRDYNEQFF	TGTGCCAGCAGTGTGGACAGGGATTACAATGAGCAGTTCTTC
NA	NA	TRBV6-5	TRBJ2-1	CASSYYSPYNEQFF	TGTGCCAGCAGTTACTATTCTCCCTACAATGAGCAGTTCTTC
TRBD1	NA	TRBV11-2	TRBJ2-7	CASSPDRGTYEQYF	TGTGCCAGCAGCCCGGACAGGGGAACTTACGAGCAGTACTTC
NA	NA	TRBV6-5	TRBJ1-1	CASSYQPGKAFF	TGTGCCAGCAGCTACCAACCGGGAAAAGCTTTCTTT
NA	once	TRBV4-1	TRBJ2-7	CASSQVAGSSYEQYF	TGCGCCAGCAGCCAAGTTGCGGGGAGCTCCTACGAGCAGTACTTC
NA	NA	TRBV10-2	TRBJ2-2	CASRGGNTGELFF	TGCGCCAGCAGAGGAGGAAACACCGGGGAGCTGTTTTTT
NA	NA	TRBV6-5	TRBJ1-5	CASSYSREDQPQHF	TGTGCCAGCAGTTACTCGCGGGAGGATCAGCCCCAGCATTTT
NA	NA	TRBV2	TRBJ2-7	CASADGSSYEQYF	TGTGCCAGCGCGGACGGGAGCTCCTACGAGCAGTACTTC